Listed below are T cell receptor beta chains from one sample, sequenced in a study of T-cell memory formation after mild COVID-19. Each CDR3 protein gets one entry after TCRdb re-called the 5' RACE reads with MiXCR. The data contain 140,000 to 150,000 distinct CDR3 sequences, roughly a quarter of them singletons. Sequencing input: PBMCs or a T cell subset sorted from them (not recorded which). Receptors were obtained from an adult woman who had mild COVID-19 (a few samples of this study predate the infection). Cell type and time point are not known. Each CDR3 is given with its conserved first and last residue. The order of the fields is clone size, J gene, D gene, V gene, CDR3 protein, CDR3 DNA. D genes are given only for firm matches. Size values are once, few and many counts, or a class for expanded clones, and some rows have none.

>few|TRBJ2-7|-|TRBV30
CAWSVPYEQYF
TGTGCCTGGAGTGTCCCCTACGAGCAGTACTTC
>-|TRBJ2-3|TRBD2|TRBV7-9
CASSLLGGGAADTQYF
TGTGCCAGCAGCTTACTGGGCGGGGGGGCAGCAGATACGCAGTATTTT
>-|TRBJ2-1|-|TRBV15
CATSRDRGTAQFF
TGTGCCACCAGCAGAGATCGGGGGACAGCGCAGTTCTTC
>few|TRBJ2-7|-|TRBV9
CASSGPGPRGYEQYF
TGTGCCAGCAGCGGTCCCGGGCCCCGAGGGTACGAGCAGTACTTC
>few|TRBJ1-1|-|TRBV4-1
CASSQVGLGGTEAFF
TGCGCCAGCAGCCAAGTAGGGCTGGGGGGCACTGAAGCTTTCTTT
>few|TRBJ2-7|TRBD2|TRBV7-9
CASISWVGQQLSRTSGFYEQYF
TGTGCCAGCATTTCCTGGGTAGGCCAGCAGCTTAGCAGGACTAGCGGGTTCTACGAGCAGTACTTC
>-|TRBJ2-3|-|TRBV7-7
CASSLEGGTDTQYF
TGTGCTAGCAGCTTAGAGGGGGGCACAGATACGCAGTATTTT
>-|TRBJ2-7|-|TRBV15
CATSRDSFSRTAAYEQYF
TGTGCCACCAGCAGAGATAGTTTTTCGAGGACAGCAGCCTACGAGCAGTACTTC
>few|TRBJ2-6|-|TRBV6-5
CASSQLSGANVLTF
TGTGCCAGCAGTCAGCTCTCTGGGGCCAACGTCCTGACTTTC
>few|TRBJ1-4|-|TRBV12-3/TRBV12-4
CASSLTYGVNEKLFF
TGTGCCAGCAGCCTGACGTACGGGGTTAATGAAAAACTGTTTTTT
>-|TRBJ1-1|TRBD1|TRBV5-1
CASSTNPDRDEAFF
TGCGCCAGCAGCACAAACCCCGACAGGGATGAAGCTTTCTTT
>-|TRBJ2-7|-|TRBV7-2
CASSAGAGASYEQYF
TGTGCCAGCAGCGCCGGGGCAGGGGCCTCCTACGAGCAGTACTTC
>-|TRBJ2-5|-|TRBV3-1
CASSQESERPRETQYF
TGTGCCAGCAGCCAAGAGTCCGAGCGGCCCAGAGAGACCCAGTACTTC
>many|TRBJ1-1|TRBD1|TRBV6-4
CASSPRGGENTEAFF
TGTGCCAGCAGTCCAAGAGGGGGCGAGAACACTGAAGCTTTCTTT
>few|TRBJ1-3|-|TRBV5-1
CASSLPEGTVGNTIYF
TGCGCCAGCAGCTTGCCTGAAGGGACGGTTGGAAACACCATATATTTT
>-|TRBJ1-1|-|TRBV5-6
CASSMGEGNTEAFF
TGTGCCAGCAGCATGGGGGAGGGGAACACTGAAGCTTTCTTT
>-|TRBJ2-3|-|TRBV5-1
CASSFSTGATDTQYF
TGCGCCAGCAGCTTTTCGACCGGAGCCACAGATACGCAGTATTTT
>-|TRBJ1-1|-|TRBV5-1
CASSSEDTEAFF
TGCGCCAGCAGCTCCGAGGACACTGAAGCTTTCTTT
>few|TRBJ2-6|-|TRBV4-1
CASSQGDSGANVLTF
TGCGCCAGCAGCCAAGGGGATTCTGGGGCCAACGTCCTGACTTTC
>-|TRBJ2-7|TRBD2|TRBV19
CASSPTPSGRAPYEQYF
TGTGCCAGTAGTCCAACACCTAGCGGGAGGGCCCCCTACGAGCAGTACTTC
>-|TRBJ2-7|-|TRBV18
CASSPPLDRTSYEQYF
TGTGCCAGCTCACCACCCCTCGACAGGACGTCCTACGAGCAGTACTTC
>-|TRBJ2-2|-|TRBV15
CATSPPRGRETGELFF
TGTGCCACCAGCCCGCCCCGGGGGCGAGAGACCGGGGAGCTGTTTTTT
>-|TRBJ2-3|TRBD2|TRBV7-2
CASSSGLFTDTQYF
TGTGCCAGCAGCTCGGGACTATTCACAGATACGCAGTATTTT
>-|TRBJ2-3|-|TRBV4-1
CASSQWLGVSADTQYF
TGCGCCAGCAGCCAATGGTTAGGGGTGAGTGCAGATACGCAGTATTTT
>-|TRBJ1-2|-|TRBV27
CASSLSYRANYGYTF
TGTGCCAGCAGTTTATCGTACAGGGCGAACTATGGCTACACCTTC
>-|TRBJ1-6|-|TRBV4-1
CASSQLQESGSPLHF
TGCGCCAGCAGCCAACTGCAGGAGTCGGGGTCACCCCTCCACTTT
>-|TRBJ2-7|TRBD1|TRBV19
CASSGTGALYEQYF
TGTGCCAGTAGTGGGACAGGGGCCCTCTACGAGCAGTACTTC
>-|TRBJ2-1|TRBD2|TRBV29-1
CSAKGAGGGDEQFF
TGCAGCGCCAAAGGGGCGGGAGGTGGAGATGAGCAGTTCTTC
>-|TRBJ2-2|-|TRBV9
CASSVAGRTGELFF
TGTGCCAGCAGCGTAGCAGGTCGGACCGGGGAGCTGTTTTTT
>few|TRBJ2-7|-|TRBV9
CASSSPETGGAYEQYF
TGTGCCAGCAGCTCTCCAGAAACAGGTGGGGCCTACGAGCAGTACTTC
>few|TRBJ2-2|-|TRBV29-1
CSVPRPGFVNTGELFF
TGCAGCGTTCCCCGCCCGGGATTCGTGAACACCGGGGAGCTGTTTTTT